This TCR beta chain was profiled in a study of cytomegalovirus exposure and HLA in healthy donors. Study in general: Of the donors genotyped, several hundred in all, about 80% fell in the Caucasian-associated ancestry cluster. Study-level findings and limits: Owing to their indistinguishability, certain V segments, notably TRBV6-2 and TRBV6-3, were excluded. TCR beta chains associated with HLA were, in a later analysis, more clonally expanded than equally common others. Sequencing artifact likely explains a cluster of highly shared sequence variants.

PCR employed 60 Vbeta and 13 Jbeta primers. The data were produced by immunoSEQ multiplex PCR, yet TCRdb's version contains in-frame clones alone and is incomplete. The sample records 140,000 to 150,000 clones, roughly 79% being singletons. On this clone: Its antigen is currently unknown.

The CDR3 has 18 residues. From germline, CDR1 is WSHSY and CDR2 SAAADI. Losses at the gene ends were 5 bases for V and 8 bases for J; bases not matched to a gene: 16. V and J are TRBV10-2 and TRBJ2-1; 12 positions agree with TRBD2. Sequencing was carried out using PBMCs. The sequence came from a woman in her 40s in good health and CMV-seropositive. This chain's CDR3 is CASSFDLAGGLFLDEQFF. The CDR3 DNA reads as TGCGCCAGCAGTTTTGACCTAGCGGGGGGGCTATTCTTAGATGAGCAGTTCTTC.